This is a list of T cell receptor beta chains from one sample in a study of blood T cell repertoires in COVID-19. The data were produced by immunoSEQ multiplex PCR, yet TCRdb's version contains in-frame clones alone and is incomplete. Of around 80,000 clones in the sample, about four fifths were seen once. Sequenced input: peripheral blood. These receptors all come from a human donor in a cohort sampled during active COVID-19. CDR3s include the opening cysteine and the closing phenylalanine or tryptophan. The D gene is left open where the match is weak. Size tells how often a clone was seen (once, few, many) or the class of an expanded clone, and some rows leave it out.

>TRBV14|TRBJ1-2|NA|TRBD1
TGTGCCAGCAGCCAAGATGGGGCAGGGGGATATGGCTACACCTTC
CASSQDGAGGYGYTF
>TRBV18|TRBJ1-5|once|TRBD1
TGTGCCAGCTCATCGGACAGGGGGCAAAATCAGCCCCAGCATTTT
CASSSDRGQNQPQHF
>TRBV30|TRBJ2-5|NA|NA
TGTGCCTGGACCTTTGGCGGGGTAGAGACCCAGTACTTC
CAWTFGGVETQYF
>TRBV12-5|TRBJ2-7|NA|TRBD1
TGTGCTAGTGCCCCGGACAGGCCCCGGGAGCAGTACTTC
CASAPDRPREQYF
>TRBV5-1|TRBJ2-7|few|TRBD1
TGCGCCAGCAGCGCGTCCGGGACAGGGTACTACGAGCAGTACTTC
CASSASGTGYYEQYF
>TRBV6-5|TRBJ2-1|NA|TRBD2
TGTGCCAGCAGCAGACTAGCGGGAGCCAATGAGCAGTTCTTC
CASSRLAGANEQFF
>TRBV6-5|TRBJ1-3|NA|NA
TGTGCCGGCAGTTACTCGAGGGGGTCGGCGGGAAACACCATATATTTT
CAGSYSRGSAGNTIYF
>TRBV5-1|TRBJ2-2|NA|NA
TGCGCCAGCAGCTTCCTAGCGCGCCCCACCGGGGAGCTGTTTTTT
CASSFLARPTGELFF
>TRBV2|TRBJ1-5|NA|TRBD1
TGTGCCAGCAGGGGACAGGGGGCTCAGCCCCAGCATTTT
CASRGQGAQPQHF
>TRBV19|TRBJ2-2|NA|NA
TGTGCCAGTAGTACAACCAGGGGCACCGGGGAGCTGTTTTTT
CASSTTRGTGELFF
>TRBV11-2|TRBJ2-2|NA|NA
TGTGCCAGCAGCCCCCGGACACCGGCGAACACCGGGGAGCTGTTTTTT
CASSPRTPANTGELFF
>TRBV5-1|TRBJ2-1|NA|NA
TGCGCCAGCAGCTTGGGCGGTGGTATGAACAATGAGCAGTTCTTC
CASSLGGGMNNEQFF
>TRBV2|TRBJ1-2|NA|NA
TGTGCCAGCAGGTGGCAGTCCAGGGGTGGCTACACCTTC
CASRWQSRGGYTF
>TRBV7-7|TRBJ2-3|NA|NA
TGTGCCAGCAGCTTTGGGAGGTCCGGCACAGATACGCAGTATTTT
CASSFGRSGTDTQYF
>TRBV7-3|TRBJ1-1|NA|NA
TGTGCCAGCAGCTTAACTGGGGCAGTCAACACTGAAGCTTTCTTT
CASSLTGAVNTEAFF
>TRBV19|TRBJ1-4|NA|NA
TGTGCCAGTAGTGCATTTCCTCCGGCCCCTGGGCGTCCTAATGAAAAACTGTTTTTT
CASSAFPPAPGRPNEKLFF